These T cell receptor beta chains were read from a single sample in a study of blood T cell repertoires in COVID-19. Sequenced by immunoSEQ multiplex PCR; TCRdb stores in-frame clones only, minus some. Found here are around 170,000 clones, approximately 79% of them singletons; the top ten hold about 3%. Sequenced input: peripheral blood. The receptors come from a woman older than 75 with acute or convalescent COVID-19. Each CDR3 is given with its conserved first and last residue. The order of the fields is V gene, J gene, CDR3 length, clone size, D gene, CDR3 DNA, CDR3 protein. D genes are given only for firm matches. The listing skips clone size in some rows; elsewhere it reads once, few, many or a size class.

TRBV27	TRBJ1-1	14	few	TRBD1	TGTGCCAGCGGGGACAGGGTCGCTGGTACTGAAGCTTTCTTT	CASGDRVAGTEAFF
TRBV5-1	TRBJ2-7	15	-	TRBD1	TGCGCCAGCAGTTCCCTCGGGACAGGGGCCCACGAGCAGTACTTC	CASSSLGTGAHEQYF
TRBV5-1	TRBJ2-3	15	-	TRBD1	TGCGCCAGCAGCAATACCTGGACAGGGGATGATACGCAGTATTTT	CASSNTWTGDDTQYF
TRBV7-3	TRBJ2-7	14	few	-	TGTGCCAGCAGCTTAGCGGAGAGCTCCTACGAGCAGTACTTC	CASSLAESSYEQYF
TRBV30	TRBJ1-5	15	-	TRBD1	TGTGCCTGGAGTGTAGGACAGGGCAGCAATCAGCCCCAGCATTTT	CAWSVGQGSNQPQHF
TRBV4-1	TRBJ1-5	15	-	-	TGCGCCAGCAGCCAAGAGGTAGGGATAAGGGGGCCCCAGCATTTT	CASSQEVGIRGPQHF
TRBV7-2	TRBJ1-2	14	-	TRBD1	TGTGCCAGCAGCCCAGGGGGCCCTCTCTATGGCTACACCTTC	CASSPGGPLYGYTF
TRBV29-1	TRBJ1-1	14	-	-	TGCAGCGTTGGCGCGGGGGAGAGGAGCACTGAAGCTTTCTTT	CSVGAGERSTEAFF
TRBV7-2	TRBJ1-3	13	few	-	TGTGCCAGCAGTGTCCAGACTGGAAACACCATATATTTT	CASSVQTGNTIYF
TRBV27	TRBJ2-7	14	many	TRBD1	TGTGCCAGCAGTCCACAGGGGCGCACATACGAGCAGTACTTC	CASSPQGRTYEQYF
TRBV28	TRBJ2-3	14	-	-	TGTGCCAGCAGTTCACGAACTAGCACAGATACGCAGTATTTT	CASSSRTSTDTQYF
TRBV10-1	TRBJ2-3	18	few	TRBD2	TGCGCCAGCAGTGGAAGAGAATTAGCGGGAGGCATCACAGATACGCAGTATTTT	CASSGRELAGGITDTQYF
TRBV6-7	TRBJ2-5	19	few	-	TGTGCCAGCAGTTACTCGAGTAAACGCCTAGCGGACAGCAAAGAGACCCAGTACTTC	CASSYSSKRLADSKETQYF
TRBV7-2	TRBJ2-1	16	-	TRBD2	TGTGCCAGCAGCTTTAACCCTCCAGCGGGAGGCAATGAGCAGTTCTTC	CASSFNPPAGGNEQFF
TRBV21-1	TRBJ2-2	15	-	-	TGTGCCAGCAGCGGGGGGGACCAGCCCACCGGGGAGCTGTTTTTT	CASSGGDQPTGELFF
TRBV5-5	TRBJ2-7	16	-	TRBD1	TGTGCCAGCAGCTTGGAAGGGACAGGCCCTCCAGGCGAGCAGTACTTC	CASSLEGTGPPGEQYF
TRBV7-8	TRBJ2-7	14	-	TRBD2	TGTGCCAGCCTGCCTGGAGCGGGAGGGGTCGAGCAGTACTTC	CASLPGAGGVEQYF
TRBV14	TRBJ2-1	14	-	TRBD2	TGTGCCAGCAGCCTCGGACTAGCGGGAGCTGAGCAGTTCTTC	CASSLGLAGAEQFF
TRBV6-5	TRBJ1-6	15	-	-	TGTGCCAGCAGTACAGATGGGGACACGAATTCACCCCTCCACTTT	CASSTDGDTNSPLHF
TRBV7-3	TRBJ2-1	15	-	-	TGTGCCAGCAGCCCAGGTGGATACTCCTACAATGAGCAGTTCTTC	CASSPGGYSYNEQFF
TRBV28	TRBJ2-4	14	-	TRBD2	TGTGCCAGCAGTTCCGGAGGCGGGAGAGACATTCAGTACTTC	CASSSGGGRDIQYF
TRBV28	TRBJ2-5	15	-	TRBD2	TGTGCCAGCAGTTTGAGTGGACTAGACATAGAGACCCAGTACTTC	CASSLSGLDIETQYF
TRBV6-5	TRBJ2-1	15	-	-	TGTGCCAGCAGTTTACGAGCGGCACCGGTTAGGGAGCAGTTCTTC	CASSLRAAPVREQFF
TRBV5-1	TRBJ2-1	13	-	-	TGCGCCAGCAGCGCTCACCCTGAGAGCGAGCAGTTCTTC	CASSAHPESEQFF
TRBV19	TRBJ2-5	15	few	TRBD1	TGTGCCAGTAGTACCGGGACAGGGGTTGTGGAGACCCAGTACTTC	CASSTGTGVVETQYF
TRBV6-2/TRBV6-3	TRBJ2-5	16	-	TRBD2	TGTGCCAGCAGTTACCCGAACTTAGCGGGCCAAGAGACCCAGTACTTC	CASSYPNLAGQETQYF
TRBV5-1	TRBJ2-2	14	-	-	TGCGCCAGCAGCTTGGCCGGAGGAACCGGGGAGCTGTTTTTT	CASSLAGGTGELFF
TRBV6-5	TRBJ2-7	15	many	TRBD2	TGTGCCAGCAGTTACGACCTAGCGGGATCCTACGAGCAGTACTTC	CASSYDLAGSYEQYF
TRBV3-1/TRBV3-2	TRBJ2-7	15	-	TRBD2	TGTGCCAGCAGCCAAGAAGGGCTAGCGGGTGGCGAGCAGTACTTC	CASSQEGLAGGEQYF
TRBV7-9	TRBJ1-5	13	-	-	TGTGCCAGCAGCGGGGGGTGGGCCGCGCCCCAGCATTTT	CASSGGWAAPQHF
TRBV5-1	TRBJ2-2	15	-	TRBD1	TGCGCCAGCAGCTTGGAAGGGGGCTTCACCGGGGAGCTGTTTTTT	CASSLEGGFTGELFF
TRBV5-8	TRBJ1-4	16	once	-	TGTGCCAGCAGCTTGGGGGCAGCCTCAACTAATGAAAAACTGTTTTTT	CASSLGAASTNEKLFF
TRBV5-1	TRBJ2-1	15	-	-	TGCGCCAGCAGCTTGGGGGCGGGTTCGTACAATGAGCAGTTCTTC	CASSLGAGSYNEQFF
TRBV30	TRBJ1-1	12	-	-	TGTGCCTGGAAGGATCTAGGGGCTGAAGCTTTCTTT	CAWKDLGAEAFF
TRBV9	TRBJ2-7	15	-	TRBD2	TGTGCCAGCAGCGTAGTTCCGGGAGGGCCCGCCGAGCAGTACTTC	CASSVVPGGPAEQYF
TRBV27	TRBJ2-1	15	-	TRBD2	TGTGCCAGCAGCATTAGCGGGTGGAACTACAATGAGCAGTTCTTC	CASSISGWNYNEQFF
TRBV9	TRBJ1-5	22	-	TRBD1	TGTGCCAGCAGCGTAGCTTTCCTCTCGGACAGGGACTTAGGAGAGAGCAATCAGCCCCAGCATTTT	CASSVAFLSDRDLGESNQPQHF
TRBV14	TRBJ2-1	15	-	TRBD2	TGTGCCAGCAGCCAACAAGCGGGAGGGGGGAATGAGCAGTTCTTC	CASSQQAGGGNEQFF
TRBV12-1	TRBJ2-5	14	-	-	TGTGCCAGCAGCCCTCGCGGAGGGCGTAAGACCCAGTACTTC	CASSPRGGRKTQYF
TRBV5-1	TRBJ2-3	14	-	TRBD1	TGCGCCAGCAGCGAACAGGGGGCTACAGATACGCAGTATTTT	CASSEQGATDTQYF
TRBV14	TRBJ2-2	15	-	TRBD1	TGTGCCAGCAGCCGACAGGGGGCAGGGACCGGGGAGCTGTTTTTT	CASSRQGAGTGELFF
TRBV10-2	TRBJ2-7	13	-	TRBD2	TGCGCCAGCAGCCAACTAGCGGAAGGTGAGCAGTACTTC	CASSQLAEGEQYF
TRBV12-3/TRBV12-4	TRBJ1-2	13	-	TRBD1	TGTGCCAGCACGTGGGGACAGGCATATGGCTACACCTTC	CASTWGQAYGYTF
TRBV19	TRBJ2-1	11	few	-	TGTGCCAGTAGGCAGGGGTATGAGCAGTTCTTC	CASRQGYEQFF